This T cell receptor beta chain comes out of a study of tumor and adjacent non-tumor tissue in lung cancer. TCRbeta libraries were built with three rounds of nested PCR, modified from ARM-PCR. TCRdb re-derived calls from the multiplex PCR reads in MiXCR, one entry per CDR3 protein. The sample consists of 100,000 to 120,000 distinct CDR3 sequences, over 75% of them appearing once. No cell sorting was done before RNA was extracted from the tissue. Newly diagnosed lung cancer patients had thoracic surgery in China, August–November 2014, without prior chemotherapy. Trimming took 7 bases from V and 9 from J, leaving 19 bases between them. Per the germline V gene, CDR1 is ENHRY and CDR2 is SYGVKD. The CDR3 totals 13 residues.

The TCR comes from a man in his 70s with non-small cell lung cancer. V is TRBV10-3 and J is TRBJ2-7; D not resolved. The sequenced sample was lung tumor tissue. CDR3 in amino acids: CAIITGDQSPQYF. CDR3 DNA sequence: TGTGCCATCATCACTGGAGACCAATCCCCGCAGTACTTC.